The 25 T cell receptor beta chains in this list originate from one sample, sequenced in a study of blood T cell repertoires in COVID-19. The data were produced by immunoSEQ multiplex PCR, yet TCRdb's version contains in-frame clones alone and is incomplete. The sample holds 50,000 to 55,000 clones; 75% to 90% are singletons and the top ten take 4% to 6%. Sample: peripheral blood. Receptors originate from a man in his 60s with active COVID-19.

The J gene is TRBJ2-3, the V gene TRBV29-1; possible D gene TRBD2, 5 bases. The V and J ends lost 3 bases and 5 bases respectively, with 15 bases between them. Germline CDR1 SQVTM, CDR2 ANQGSEA. This CDR3 comprises 14 residues. CDR3 protein: CSVDNGISVDTQYF. CDR3 coding DNA: TGCAGCGTTGATAACGGGATTAGCGTAGATACGCAGTATTTT.

CDR3 coding DNA: TGTGCCAGCAGCGTCAGCTCAGGCGGGAGGGCCTCCAATGAGCAGTTCTTC. Its protein product is CASSVSSGGRASNEQFF. This rearrangement joins TRBV9 to TRBJ2-1; 9 nucleotides agree with TRBD2. CDR1 is SGDLS, CDR2 YYNGEE, per germline. Trimming took 2 bases from V and 6 from J; bases not matched to a gene: 12. CDR3 size: 17 residues.

The gene calls are TRBV15 and TRBJ2-7; TRBD1 aligns across 8 bases. CDR1 is LNHNV and CDR2 is YYDKDF in the germline V gene (reference sequence). The ends lost 0 bases at V and 0 bases at J; junction bases unmatched: 7. This CDR3 region has 17 residues. CDR3 sequence (DNA): TGTGCCACCAGCAGAGATCGGGGACAGGCCAGCTCCTACGAGCAGTACTTC. Translation: CATSRDRGQASSYEQYF.

This chain joins TRBV6-5 and TRBJ2-7; 7 bases are shared with TRBD2. The CDR3 has 13 amino acids. From germline, CDR1 is MNHEY and CDR2 SVGAGI. V was clipped by 6 bases and J by 9 bases; unmatched bases: 11. CDR3 region: CASRGTIPHLQYF. DNA of the CDR3: TGTGCCAGCAGGGGGACTATTCCCCATTTGCAGTACTTC.

The chain joins TRBV3-1 (or the pseudogene TRBV3-2) to TRBJ2-1; D not resolved. V lost 2 bases and J lost 10, with 6 bases in between. The CDR3 has 11 amino acids. CDR1 LGHDT and CDR2 YNNKEL come from the germline V gene (reference sequence). CDR3 DNA sequence: TGTGCCAGCAGCCAATGGCAAGAGCAGTTCTTC. Translated: CASSQWQEQFF.

There are a few counts of this clone. The genes are TRBV6-1 and TRBJ1-1; the D gene is possibly TRBD1 (5 bases). V was cut by 3 bases and J by 1 base, with 12 bases left in between. CDR3 size: 15 residues. From germline, CDR1 is MNHNS and CDR2 SASEGT. CDR3 sequence: CASSDLPGQNTEAFF. As DNA, the CDR3 is TGTGCCAGCAGTGATTTACCAGGACAGAACACTGAAGCTTTCTTT.

This chain connects TRBV18 to TRBJ2-1; 10 nucleotides agree with TRBD2. The CDR3 consists of 16 residues. Germline V gene lookup returns CDR1 KGHSH and CDR2 LQKENI. J gave up 7 bases and V 3 bases, and 9 bases lay outside the gene matches. The CDR3 loop is CASSPQLAGDVNEQFF. The CDR3 DNA sequence: TGTGCCAGCTCACCGCAGCTAGCGGGAGATGTAAATGAGCAGTTCTTC.

The chain recombines TRBV2 with TRBJ1-1, with TRBD1 matching 8 bases. Germline V gene lookup returns CDR1 SNHLY and CDR2 FYNNEI. This CDR3 region has 16 residues. V gave up 8 bases and J gave up 1 base; unmatched junction bases: 12. CDR3 loop: CASARQGTMWNTEAFF. CDR3 nucleotides: TGTGCCAGCGCACGACAGGGGACGATGTGGAACACTGAAGCTTTCTTT. Complete variable domain (other parts from reference TRBV2 and TRBJ1-1): EPEVTQTPSHQVTQMGQEVILRCVPISNHLYFYWYRQILGQKVEFLVSFYNNEISEKSEIFDDQFSVERPDGSNFTLKIRSTKLEDSAMYFCASARQGTMWNTEAFFGQGTRLTVV.

The rearrangement uses TRBV7-2 and TRBJ2-7; D is uncertain. Germline CDR1 is SGHTA and CDR2 is FQGNSA. The CDR3 extends over 14 amino acids. Trimming pared 2 bases from V and 7 bases from J, leaving 15 bases between. The CDR3 nucleotides read TGTGCCAGCAGCTTAATCCGAGGTCAGACGGAGCAGTACTTC. Amino acids: CASSLIRGQTEQYF.

This chain connects TRBV7-2 to TRBJ2-1, with TRBD2 matching 13 bases. Germline V CDR1 and CDR2: SGHTA, FQGNSA. The CDR3 sequence is 16 residues long. Trimming cost V 4 bases and J 8 bases; bases outside gene matches: 8. CDR3 protein: CASSSGLAGVMDEQFF. In nucleotides, the CDR3 is TGTGCCAGCAGCTCCGGACTAGCGGGAGTCATGGATGAGCAGTTCTTC.

This rearrangement joins TRBV24-1 to TRBJ2-3; 9 bases agree with TRBD1. The CDR3 runs 16 residues. V trimming: 3 bases; J trimming: 4 bases; junction bases outside the gene matches: 7. The germline CDR1 and CDR2 sequences are KGHDR and SFDVKD. Here the CDR3 DNA reads TGTGCCACCAGTGATAACACAGGGGGCCCACCAGATACGCAGTATTTT. It codes for CATSDNTGGPPDTQYF.

The CDR3 coding sequence is TGCGCCAGCAGCTTGGCCGGGCGACTAGCTAGCACAGATACGCAGTATTTT. It specifies CASSLAGRLASTDTQYF. V gene TRBV5-1 combines with J gene TRBJ2-3, with 7 positions matching TRBD2. This CDR3 contains 17 residues. Unmatched junction bases numbered 7, after V lost 0 bases and J lost 0 bases. CDR1 SGHRS and CDR2 YFSETQ come from the germline V gene. Based on the CDR3 plus reference TRBV5-1 and TRBJ2-3, the full variable domain is KAGVTQTPRYLIKTRGQQVTLSCSPISGHRSVSWYQQTPGQGLQFLFEYFSETQRNKGNFPGRFSGRQFSNSRSEMNVSTLELGDSALYLCASSLAGRLASTDTQYFGPGTRLTVL.

This chain links TRBV2 with TRBJ1-3; possibly TRBD1 for D (6 bases). In germline, CDR1 is SNHLY, CDR2 FYNNEI. Trimming cost V 5 bases and J 4 bases, with 18 bases left between them. This CDR3 region has 16 residues. The CDR3 coding sequence is TGTGCCAGCAGTCAAATTAGGGGACATCGAGGAAACACCATATATTTT. Amino acids: CASSQIRGHRGNTIYF.

This clone was seen more than once but under ten times. The V gene is TRBV6-4, the J gene TRBJ1-2; 9 nucleotides match TRBD1. The CDR3 is made up of 15 amino acids. Per the germline V gene, CDR1 is MRHNA and CDR2 is SNTAGT. J lost 6 bases, V lost 7 bases, and 12 bases had no gene match. CDR3 region: CASNNPGQGNDGYTF. The CDR3 region has the DNA TGTGCCAGCAACAACCCGGGACAGGGAAACGATGGCTACACCTTC.

The rearrangement links TRBV11-2 to TRBJ1-4; D is unresolved. From germline, CDR1 is SGHAT and CDR2 FQNNGV. The V end was cut by 3 bases, the J end by 4 bases, with 3 bases between. CDR3 length equals 12 residues. CDR3 DNA sequence: TGTGCCAGCAGCTTCGTTAATGAAAAACTGTTTTTT. Protein product: CASSFVNEKLFF.

The rearrangement joins TRBV6-5 to TRBJ2-7; perhaps TRBD1 as D (6 bases). Looked up from germline, CDR1 is MNHEY and CDR2 is SVGAGI. The CDR3 runs to 12 residues. V shed 4 bases and J shed 5 bases, with 9 bases lying between them. CDR3 bases: TGTGCCAGCAGTTCCCAGGGGAACGAGCAGTACTTC. It translates to CASSSQGNEQYF.

V gene TRBV5-1 combines with J gene TRBJ2-5, with TRBD2 matching 14 bases. In germline, CDR1 is SGHRS, CDR2 YFSETQ. Trimming took 4 bases from V and 5 from J; bases not matched to a gene: 10. This CDR3 contains 17 residues. The DNA of the CDR3 is TGCGCCAGCAGCCGTGGACTAGCGGGAGGACCGAGCGAGACCCAGTACTTC. Protein sequence: CASSRGLAGGPSETQYF. Drawing the rest from reference TRBV5-1 and TRBJ2-5, the complete variable domain is KAGVTQTPRYLIKTRGQQVTLSCSPISGHRSVSWYQQTPGQGLQFLFEYFSETQRNKGNFPGRFSGRQFSNSRSEMNVSTLELGDSALYLCASSRGLAGGPSETQYFGPGTRLLVL.

V is TRBV6-5 and J is TRBJ2-7; 9 bases are a match to TRBD1. Germline values: CDR1 MNHEY, CDR2 SVGAGI. Trimming took 4 bases from V and 8 from J; bases not matched to a gene: 9. The CDR3 loop spans 14 amino acids. The CDR3 bases are TGTGCCAGCAGTTTGAATTGGGACAGGGTTAAGCAGTACTTC. Its translation: CASSLNWDRVKQYF.

V is TRBV9 and J is TRBJ2-3; 8 nucleotides align to TRBD2. Per the germline V gene, CDR1 is SGDLS and CDR2 is YYNGEE. V trimming: 6 bases; J trimming: 1 base; junction bases outside the gene matches: 4. The CDR3 runs 14 residues. The DNA for the CDR3 is TGTGCCAGCACCCCGACTAGCGGCACAGATACGCAGTATTTT. Translating it yields CASTPTSGTDTQYF.

The chain couples TRBV7-9 to TRBJ1-2; unclear D gene. The CDR3 has 14 residues. V lost 1 base, J lost 4 bases, and 10 bases lay in between. Per germline, CDR1 SEHNR and CDR2 FQNEAQ (reference sequence). CDR3 sequence: CASSLERFRYGYTF. Written as DNA, the CDR3 is TGTGCCAGCAGCTTAGAGCGGTTTCGCTATGGCTACACCTTC.

This clone was seen once. V is TRBV29-1 and J is TRBJ2-3; 8 bases are a match to TRBD2. This CDR3 has 15 residues. V gave up 3 bases and J gave up 4 bases; unmatched junction bases: 9. CDR1 is SQVTM, CDR2 ANQGSEA, per germline. CDR3 amino acids: CSVDSSREEADTQYF. CDR3 nucleotides: TGCAGCGTTGATAGCTCGCGGGAGGAAGCAGATACGCAGTATTTT.

The chain combines TRBV5-4 with TRBJ2-1; the match to TRBD2 covers 14 bases. With V trimmed by 2 bases and J by 9 bases, 7 bases remained unmatched. The CDR3 extends over 16 amino acids. Per germline, CDR1 SGHNT and CDR2 YYREEE (reference sequence). This chain's CDR3 is CASSLPGTSGSTEQFF. The CDR3 nucleotides are TGTGCCAGCAGCTTACCCGGGACTAGCGGGAGTACTGAGCAGTTCTTC.

The gene calls are TRBV6-5 and TRBJ1-2, with 8 bases that match TRBD1. With 6 bases clipped from V and 8 bases from J, the junction kept 8 bases outside the gene matches. Looked up from germline, CDR1 is MNHEY and CDR2 is SVGAGI. The CDR3 spans 13 residues. CDR3 amino acids: CASRLQGGKGYTF. CDR3 in DNA: TGTGCCAGCAGATTACAGGGGGGTAAGGGCTACACCTTC.

This chain connects TRBV7-2 to TRBJ2-7; 10 positions match TRBD2. Germline V gives CDR1 SGHTA, CDR2 FQGNSA. CDR3 length: 14 amino acids. The CDR3 reads CATGGAGGPREQYF. The CDR3 DNA reads TGTGCTACGGGGGGAGCGGGAGGGCCAAGGGAGCAGTACTTC.

This chain links TRBV28 with TRBJ2-3; 16 bases align to TRBD2. Germline trimming cut 5 bases from V and 1 base from J; bases unmatched to any gene: 9. CDR1 is MDHEN and CDR2 is SYDVKM in the germline V gene. This CDR3 contains 19 residues. DNA for the CDR3: TGTGCCAGCAGTCCCCGGCCGGGACTAGCGGGAGGGCGCACAGATACGCAGTATTTT. Amino acid sequence: CASSPRPGLAGGRTDTQYF.